Listed below are T cell receptor beta chains from one sample, sequenced in a study of neoadjuvant anti-PD-1 for oral cavity cancer. Profiled with immunoSEQ multiplex PCR; TCRdb holds only in-frame clones, not every one. Of over 30,000 clones in the sample, just under 80% are singletons; the top ten hold 3% to 4%. The sequencing used PBMCs, collected after nivolumab (anti-PD-1) treatment. These receptors were taken from a person between 40 and 85 years old with oral cavity squamous cell carcinoma. Both conserved end residues are part of each CDR3. A D gene is named only where the DNA matches it firmly. Size is stated for part of the rows, as once, few or many counts, or as a class when the clone is expanded.

d_call j_call clone_size v_call cdr3_aa cdr3_nt
TRBD1 TRBJ1-2 . TRBV7-2 CASSHRQGDYGYTF TGTGCCAGCAGCCACCGACAGGGAGACTATGGCTACACCTTC
. TRBJ1-6 . TRBV7-2 CASSPGVRPLHF TGTGCCAGCAGCCCGGGGGTTCGACCCCTCCACTTT
. TRBJ2-6 . TRBV5-4 CASSLAGRRANVLTF TGTGCCAGCAGCTTGGCAGGGCGGAGGGCCAACGTCCTGACTTTC
. TRBJ1-5 once TRBV6-5 CASSYSGHDQPQHF TGTGCCAGCAGTTATTCCGGGCACGATCAGCCCCAGCATTTT
. TRBJ2-7 . TRBV10-3 CAISDIHYEQYF TGTGCCATCAGTGATATCCACTACGAGCAGTACTTC
. TRBJ1-2 . TRBV23-1 CASSHPPRKGPNYGYTF TGCGCCAGCAGTCACCCTCCCCGGAAGGGCCCAAACTATGGCTACACCTTC
. TRBJ1-2 medium-sized TRBV7-6 CASSLMGPYGYTF TGTGCCAGCAGCTTAATGGGGCCCTATGGCTACACCTTC
TRBD2 TRBJ2-2 . TRBV2 CASSEAVQRGAYTGELFF TGTGCCAGCAGTGAAGCCGTACAGCGGGGGGCTTACACCGGGGAGCTGTTTTTT
. TRBJ1-4 . TRBV30 CAWNRDTNEKLFF TGTGCCTGGAATCGAGACACTAATGAAAAACTGTTTTTT
. TRBJ2-7 . TRBV29-1 CSVDSGTGYEQYF TGCAGCGTTGACTCGGGTACTGGCTACGAGCAGTACTTC
. TRBJ2-5 . TRBV4-3 CASSQGGGAGVLETQYF TGCGCCAGCAGCCAAGGGGGCGGAGCGGGTGTCCTGGAGACCCAGTACTTC
. TRBJ2-7 . TRBV27 CASSSSPFLASGEQYF TGTGCCAGCAGTTCCTCCCCGTTTCTAGCCTCGGGGGAGCAGTACTTC
. TRBJ1-4 . TRBV5-5 CASPPRWFATNEKLFF TGTGCCAGCCCTCCCCGGTGGTTTGCAACTAATGAAAAACTGTTTTTT
. TRBJ1-1 . TRBV30 CAWSRESYTEAFF TGTGCCTGGAGTAGGGAGTCGTACACTGAAGCTTTCTTT
. TRBJ2-5 . TRBV11-2 CASKILGGASSGTQYF TGTGCCAGCAAAATCCTGGGCGGGGCCTCGAGTGGGACCCAGTACTTC
. TRBJ1-5 . TRBV6-1 CASSRDTANQPQHF TGTGCCAGCAGCCGGGACACCGCGAATCAGCCCCAGCATTTT
. TRBJ1-4 . TRBV5-4 CASSPGGATNEKLFF TGTGCCAGCAGCCCCGGTGGGGCCACTAATGAAAAACTGTTTTTT
. TRBJ1-5 . TRBV10-2 CASSEPTVGDNQPQHF TGCGCCAGCAGTGAGCCGACTGTAGGGGACAATCAGCCCCAGCATTTT
. TRBJ1-4 few TRBV6-6 CASSSASTWNEKLFF TGTGCCAGCAGTTCCGCTTCGACCTGGAATGAAAAACTGTTTTTT
. TRBJ1-2 . TRBV6-1 CASSATGVDGYTF TGTGCCAGCAGTGCGACGGGAGTTGACGGCTACACCTTC
. TRBJ2-2 . TRBV11-1 CASSPTVGELFF TGTGCCAGCAGCCCAACGGTCGGGGAGCTGTTTTTT
TRBD1 TRBJ2-4 medium-sized TRBV5-4 CASSFWTGSKNIQYF TGTGCCAGCAGCTTTTGGACAGGATCTAAAAACATTCAGTACTTC
TRBD2 TRBJ2-1 . TRBV7-3 CASSQTSASEQFF TGTGCCAGCAGCCAGACTAGCGCTAGTGAGCAGTTCTTC
TRBD2 TRBJ2-3 few TRBV5-1 CASSSGLAGENTQYF TGCGCCAGCAGCTCCGGACTAGCGGGGGAAAATACGCAGTATTTT
. TRBJ1-1 . TRBV5-4 CASSFVSIGLDTEAFF TGTGCCAGCAGCTTCGTTTCTATTGGGTTGGACACTGAAGCTTTCTTT
TRBD2 TRBJ2-1 . TRBV6-6 CASTLTSGGPYNEQFF TGTGCCAGCACCTTGACTAGCGGGGGGCCTTACAATGAGCAGTTCTTC
TRBD2 TRBJ2-2 . TRBV2 CASSPTSGGSGELFF TGTGCCAGCAGTCCGACTAGCGGGGGGTCCGGGGAGCTGTTTTTT
. TRBJ2-3 . TRBV4-1 CASSQSPVETDTQYF TGCGCCAGCAGCCAGAGTCCAGTGGAAACAGATACGCAGTATTTT
TRBD1 TRBJ1-2 . TRBV2 CASRDTGAYGYTF TGTGCCAGCAGGGACACAGGGGCCTATGGCTACACCTTC
. TRBJ1-2 . TRBV6-1 CASSEPGGVNYGYTF TGTGCCAGCAGTGAACCGGGGGGGGTTAACTATGGCTACACCTTC
. TRBJ1-2 once TRBV9 CASSVSPTTQAGDYGYTF TGTGCCAGCAGCGTAAGCCCCACCACCCAAGCGGGGGACTATGGCTACACCTTC
. TRBJ1-4 . TRBV19 CASTQSPLNEKLFF TGTGCCAGCACGCAGTCGCCGCTTAATGAAAAACTGTTTTTT
TRBD1 TRBJ1-1 few TRBV29-1 CSVRTGGGNTEAFF TGCAGCGTCCGGACAGGGGGAGGGAACACTGAAGCTTTCTTT
TRBD1 TRBJ1-3 . TRBV6-6 CASSYLGQGAGNTIYF TGTGCCAGCAGTTACCTGGGACAGGGTGCTGGAAACACCATATATTTT
TRBD2 TRBJ2-7 . TRBV5-6 CASSWGGTVLYEQYF TGTGCCAGCAGCTGGGGGGGGACCGTCCTCTACGAGCAGTACTTC
. TRBJ1-6 . TRBV2 CASFRTVSNYNSPLHF TGTGCCAGCTTTCGGACAGTATCAAACTATAATTCACCCCTCCACTTT
. TRBJ2-7 . TRBV5-6 CASSDGQPYEQYF TGTGCCAGCAGCGACGGACAGCCTTACGAGCAGTACTTC
TRBD1 TRBJ1-2 . TRBV15 CATSREARQGAGGYTF TGTGCCACCAGCAGAGAGGCGAGACAGGGGGCGGGAGGCTACACCTTC
TRBD1 TRBJ2-7 . TRBV11-2 CASSLGWGTGRPYEQYF TGTGCCAGCAGCTTGGGGTGGGGGACAGGACGACCCTACGAGCAGTACTTC
. TRBJ1-5 . TRBV19 CASSRRFSNQPQHF TGTGCCAGTTCCAGACGGTTTAGCAATCAGCCCCAGCATTTT
. TRBJ2-3 . TRBV5-3 CARSYGLDLDTQYF TGTGCCAGAAGCTACGGACTTGACCTTGATACGCAGTATTTT
. TRBJ1-2 . TRBV10-3 CAIRPTSNYGYTF TGTGCCATCAGACCGACTTCTAACTATGGCTACACCTTC
TRBD1 TRBJ1-2 once TRBV10-3 CAISEPGQGDGYTF TGTGCCATCTCTGAACCCGGACAGGGAGATGGCTACACCTTC